This TCR beta chain was found in a study of identical twins. Whole-study results and caveats: The conclusions drew on cross-sectional statistical analysis instead of tracking the same donors.

This clonotype occurred a few times. Its target is not known. TCRdb reprocessed the 5' RACE reads with MiXCR, giving one entry per CDR3 protein. The sample has under 250,000 distinct CDR3 sequences, around a tenth seen once; the top ten hold around 5%. Germline CDR1 is SGHDN and CDR2 is FVKESK. There are 13 residues in the CDR3. Trimming took off 0 bases at V and 2 bases at J, with 4 bases between the two ends. This sequence was found in a woman between 18 and 29 years old in good health. This sequence joins TRBV14 and TRBJ2-5; D gene unclear. The sequenced sample consisted of memory (CD45RO+) T cells sorted from blood. Here the CDR3 reads CASSQELQETQYF. The CDR3 nucleotides read TGTGCCAGCAGCCAAGAATTACAAGAGACCCAGTACTTC.